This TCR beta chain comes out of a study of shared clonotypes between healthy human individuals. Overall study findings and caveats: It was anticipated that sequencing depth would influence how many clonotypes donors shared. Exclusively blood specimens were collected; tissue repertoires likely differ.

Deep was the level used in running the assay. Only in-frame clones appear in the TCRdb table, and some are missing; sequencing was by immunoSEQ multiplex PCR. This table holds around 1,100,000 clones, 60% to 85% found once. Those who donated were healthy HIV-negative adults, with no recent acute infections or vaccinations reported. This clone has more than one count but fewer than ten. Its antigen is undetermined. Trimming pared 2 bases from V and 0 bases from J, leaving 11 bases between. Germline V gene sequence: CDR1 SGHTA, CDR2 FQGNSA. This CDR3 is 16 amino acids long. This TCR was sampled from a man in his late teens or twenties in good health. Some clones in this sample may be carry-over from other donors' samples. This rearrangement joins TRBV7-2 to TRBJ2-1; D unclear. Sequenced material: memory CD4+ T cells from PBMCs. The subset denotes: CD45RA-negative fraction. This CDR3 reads CASSLKEQNSYNEQFF. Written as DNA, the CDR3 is TGTGCCAGCAGCTTAAAGGAACAGAACTCCTACAATGAGCAGTTCTTC.